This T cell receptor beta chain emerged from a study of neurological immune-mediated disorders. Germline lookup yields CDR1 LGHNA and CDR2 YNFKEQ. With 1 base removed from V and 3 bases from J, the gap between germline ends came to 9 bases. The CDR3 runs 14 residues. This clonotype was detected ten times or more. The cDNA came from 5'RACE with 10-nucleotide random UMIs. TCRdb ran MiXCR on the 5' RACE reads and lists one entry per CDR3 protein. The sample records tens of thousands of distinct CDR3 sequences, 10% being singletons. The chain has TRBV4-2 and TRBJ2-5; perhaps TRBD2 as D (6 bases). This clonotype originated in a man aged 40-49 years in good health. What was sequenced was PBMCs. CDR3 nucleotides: TGTGCCAGCAGCCAAGCGTCGGGGGAAGAGACCCAGTACTTC. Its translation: CASSQASGEETQYF.